The 13 T cell receptor beta chains reported below all come from one sample, sequenced in a study of blood T cells in healthy people across ages. With a J-beta primer mix and a sample-barcoded 5' primer, a second PCR ran roughly 6 to 11 cycles. TCRdb reprocessed the 5' RACE reads via MiXCR and lists one record per CDR3 protein. The table lists over a million distinct CDR3 sequences, 45% of them singletons. Sequencing used blood. The source of these receptors is a woman aged 60-75 years in good health.

V usage is TRBV3-1 and J usage is TRBJ2-5; D might be TRBD2 (6 bases). V lost 4 bases to trimming and J lost 3 bases, with 18 bases between them. From germline, CDR1 is LGHDT and CDR2 YNNKEL (reference sequence). This CDR3 has 16 residues. The DNA of the CDR3 is TGTGCCAGCAGCCCGCGGGGTATGGTGCGAGAAGAGACCCAGTACTTC. Amino acid sequence: CASSPRGMVREETQYF.

The rearrangement joins TRBV11-2 to TRBJ2-7, with TRBD2 identical over 11 bases. Trimming removed 5 bases from V and 5 bases from J; junction bases left unmatched: 8. Germline assignment: CDR1 SGHAT and CDR2 FQNNGV. This CDR3 comprises 15 residues. The CDR3 region has the DNA TGTGCCAGCAGCGGATTACTAGCGGGAGTAGACGAGCAGTACTTC. Translating it yields CASSGLLAGVDEQYF.

The chain carries TRBV7-9 and TRBJ2-6, with D unresolved. This CDR3 has 15 amino acids. Germline CDR1 and CDR2: SEHNR and FQNEAQ (reference sequence). V lost 3 bases, J lost 2 bases, and 8 bases lay in between. The CDR3 nucleotides read TGTGCCAGCAGCTTTTGGGTTGCTGGGGCCAACGTCCTGACTTTC. As protein: CASSFWVAGANVLTF. Together with reference TRBV7-9 and TRBJ2-6, the CDR3 gives the full variable domain: DTGVSQNPRHKITKRGQNVTFRCDPISEHNRLYWYRQTLGQGPEFLTYFQNEAQLEKSRLLSDRFSAERPKGSFSTLEIQRTEQGDSAMYLCASSFWVAGANVLTFGAGSRLTVL.

J is TRBJ2-5 and V is TRBV28, with D possibly matching TRBD2 (5 bases). Germline V gives CDR1 MDHEN, CDR2 SYDVKM. Trimming removed 6 bases at V and 2 bases at J, with 13 bases between. The CDR3 spans 14 residues. The CDR3 coding sequence is TGTGCCAGCAGAGACCAGAGAGGGCAAGAGACCCAGTACTTC. Amino acids: CASRDQRGQETQYF.

This chain links TRBV7-2 with TRBJ2-5; 8 bases are shared with TRBD2. The CDR3 length is 15 residues. CDR1 and CDR2 from the germline V gene are SGHTA and FQGNSA. V lost 7 bases and J lost 11; bases outside the gene matches: 18. The CDR3 coding sequence is TGTGCCAGCAACTCTCGCGGGGGGTCCTACAATGAGCAGTACTTC. Its protein product is CASNSRGGSYNEQYF.

This chain uses TRBV2 with TRBJ2-7; the D gene is possibly TRBD2 (5 bases). Trimming took off 7 bases at V and 7 bases at J, with 11 bases between the two ends. This CDR3 spans 11 amino acids. Germline lookup yields CDR1 SNHLY and CDR2 FYNNEI. DNA for the CDR3: TGTGCCAGCATACGGGGTGAAGAGCAGTACTTC. It is translated as CASIRGEEQYF.

This chain uses TRBV5-1 with TRBJ2-5, with 7 bases fitting TRBD1. This CDR3 contains 15 residues. Germline V CDR1 and CDR2: SGHRS, YFSETQ. Trimming took 5 bases from V and 1 from J; bases not matched to a gene: 8. DNA for the CDR3: TGCGCCAGCAGGCAGACAGGGCAGTTCCAAGAGACCCAGTACTTC. It specifies CASRQTGQFQETQYF.

The chain is built from TRBV2 and TRBJ2-7; D not certain. Germline CDR1 reads SNHLY; CDR2 reads FYNNEI. Trimming removed 8 bases from V and 3 bases from J, with 14 bases in between. This CDR3 region has 13 residues. CDR3 in DNA: TGTGCCAGCCATCCCTCCGGTGACTACGAGCAGTACTTC. This translates into CASHPSGDYEQYF.

The chain joins TRBV15 to TRBJ2-3; possibly TRBD1 for D (6 bases). Trimming pared 5 bases from V and 3 bases from J, leaving 15 bases between. Germline CDR1 and CDR2: LNHNV and YYDKDF (reference sequence). The CDR3 consists of 15 residues. The CDR3 loop reads CATSRGIQGTDTQYF. CDR3 coding DNA: TGTGCCACCAGCCGAGGGATTCAGGGGACAGATACGCAGTATTTT.

This clonotype appeared once. J is TRBJ2-1 and V is TRBV12-3 or TRBV12-4, with D unclear. The CDR3 totals 11 residues. Trimming left V 6 bases short and J 13 bases short, with 13 bases between. The CDR3 protein is CASSPLRDQFF. The CDR3 DNA reads TGTGCCAGCAGCCCCCTGAGAGACCAGTTCTTC.

The CDR3 loop reads CASSQDRWDPNGYTF. The CDR3 bases are TGCGCCAGCAGCCAAGATCGGTGGGATCCTAATGGCTACACCTTC. V and J are TRBV4-1 and TRBJ1-2; D remains unclear. The germline CDR1 and CDR2 sequences are MGHRA and YSYEKL. Trimming left V 0 bases short and J 6 bases short, with 14 bases between. CDR3 size: 15 residues.

This clonotype was detected only a few times. This sequence joins TRBV11-2 and TRBJ2-6, with unresolved D. Trimming stripped 0 bases from V and 9 bases from J, with 12 bases between. The CDR3 runs 15 residues. The V gene's germline CDR1 is SGHAT and CDR2 FQNNGV. The chain's CDR3 is CASSLDGPGDNVLTF. The CDR3 DNA reads as TGTGCCAGCAGCTTAGATGGGCCAGGTGACAACGTCCTGACTTTC.

In DNA, the CDR3 is TGTGCCAGCAGTTTAAGCGGACTAGCGGTCTCTAGCACAGATACGCAGTATTTT. Protein product: CASSLSGLAVSSTDTQYF. V and J are TRBV28 and TRBJ2-3; 10 positions agree with TRBD2. J gave up 0 bases and V 2 bases, and 8 bases lay outside the gene matches. CDR3 length: 18 residues. The germline gives CDR1 MDHEN, CDR2 SYDVKM.